This T cell receptor (beta chain) was sequenced for a study of blood T cell repertoires in COVID-19. Study-level background: Italy, Spain and the United States were the sources of the convalescent and acute COVID-19 samples. T cells, B-cell-depleted T cells, or PBMCs supplied cDNA or gDNA.

Germline loops: CDR1 LNHDA, CDR2 SQIVND (reference sequence). V was trimmed by 3 bases and J by 8 bases, leaving 17 bases between them. The CDR3 runs 14 residues. Profiled with immunoSEQ multiplex PCR; TCRdb holds only in-frame clones, not every one. The repertoire holds hundreds of thousands of clones, with 84% as singletons. Assignments of participants to cohorts depended upon their own reported clinical history. The source material was PBMCs or T cells enriched from blood (not recorded which). The sequence came from a middle-aged woman who had recovered from COVID-19. The chain links TRBV19 to TRBJ2-7; D is possibly TRBD1 (5 bases). The CDR3 sequence: CASSIPLQGSKQYF. Written as DNA, the CDR3 is TGTGCCAGTAGTATCCCCCTCCAGGGTTCGAAGCAGTACTTC.